This T cell receptor (beta chain) was sequenced during a study of brain T cells in children with intractable seizures. Regarding this clone: Its antigen is unidentified.

The CDR3 consists of 16 residues. The V gene lost 3 bases and the J gene lost 0 bases, with 12 bases spanning the gap. Germline assignment: CDR1 MDHEN and CDR2 SYDVKM. Study conclusions and caveats: Viral specificity was inferred only from CDR3 similarity; HCMV serostatus was unknown. Clones missing pre-surgery may reflect undersampling of that blood sample.

Surgery cases with the highest brain T cell transcript signatures were chosen for sequencing. Sequenced by immunoSEQ multiplex PCR; TCRdb stores in-frame clones only, minus some. Of 110,000 or so clones listed, roughly 94% were seen once; the top ten hold 3.8%. Material: peripheral blood, obtained at surgery. The V gene is TRBV28, the J gene TRBJ1-3; D gene uncertain. The sequence was collected from a boy under two years old with hemimegalencephaly and intractable seizures. This CDR3 reads CASSLFGTVSGNTIYF. Here the CDR3 DNA reads TGTGCCAGCAGTTTGTTTGGAACAGTCTCTGGAAACACCATATATTTT.